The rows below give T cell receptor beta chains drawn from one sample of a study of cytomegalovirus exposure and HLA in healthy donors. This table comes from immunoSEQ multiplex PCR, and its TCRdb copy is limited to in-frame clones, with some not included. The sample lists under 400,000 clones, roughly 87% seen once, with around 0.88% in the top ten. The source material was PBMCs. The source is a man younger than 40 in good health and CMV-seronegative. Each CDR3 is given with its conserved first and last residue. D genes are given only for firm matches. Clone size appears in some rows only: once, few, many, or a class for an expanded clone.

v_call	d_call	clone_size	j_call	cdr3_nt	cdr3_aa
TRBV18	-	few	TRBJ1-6	TGTGCCAGCTCACCAACACCGGGTCCAGGGGTATCACCCCTCCACTTT	CASSPTPGPGVSPLHF
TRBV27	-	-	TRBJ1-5	TGTGCCAGCAGTCCAAGTACCCAGGCTCAGCCCCAGCATTTT	CASSPSTQAQPQHF
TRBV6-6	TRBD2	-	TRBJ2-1	TGTGCCAGCAGTTACACAGCGGGGGGGCACAATGAGCAGTTCTTC	CASSYTAGGHNEQFF
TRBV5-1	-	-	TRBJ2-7	TGTGCCAGCAGCTTAGAAGAGGTAGGCGAGCAGTACTTC	CASSLEEVGEQYF
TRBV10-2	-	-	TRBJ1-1	TGCGCCAGCAGTGACAGGGGCCTTCACACTGAAGCTTTCTTT	CASSDRGLHTEAFF
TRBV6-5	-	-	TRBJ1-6	TGTGCCAGCAGGATCGCGGGGAGGAATTCACCCCTCCACTTT	CASRIAGRNSPLHF
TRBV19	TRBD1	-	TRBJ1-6	TGTGCCAGCAGGACAGGGGACTACTATAATTCACCCCTCCACTTT	CASRTGDYYNSPLHF
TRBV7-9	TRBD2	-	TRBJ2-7	TGTGCCAGCAGCGGGGGGGACCACTCCTACGAGCAGTACTTC	CASSGGDHSYEQYF
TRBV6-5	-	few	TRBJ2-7	TGTGCCAGCAGTTACTCGAGGTACTCCTACGAGCAGTACTTC	CASSYSRYSYEQYF
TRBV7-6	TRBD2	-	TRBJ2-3	TGTGCCAGCAGCCAACTAGCGGCTAGCACAGATACGCAGTATTTT	CASSQLAASTDTQYF
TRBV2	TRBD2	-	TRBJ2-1	TGTGCCAGCACCGGACTAGCGGGGGGAGCCTACAATGAGCAGTTCTTC	CASTGLAGGAYNEQFF
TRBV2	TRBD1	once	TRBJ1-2	TGTGCCAGCAGCCGGGACAGCCCTAACTATGGCTACACCTTC	CASSRDSPNYGYTF
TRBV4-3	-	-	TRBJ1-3	TGCGCCAGCAGCCCGTCACAGGGATCTGGAAACACCATATATTTT	CASSPSQGSGNTIYF
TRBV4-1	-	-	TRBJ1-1	TGCGCCAGCAGCCAAGGGGGGAGTGGGAGGGTGAACACTGAAGCTTTCTTT	CASSQGGSGRVNTEAFF
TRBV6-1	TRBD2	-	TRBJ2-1	TGTGCCAGCAGTCCCGGCGGGGGGGTAAACAATGAGCAGTTCTTC	CASSPGGGVNNEQFF
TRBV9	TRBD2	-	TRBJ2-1	TGTGCCAGCAGCGCGGGGGGGAGCTCCTACAATGAGCAGTTCTTC	CASSAGGSSYNEQFF
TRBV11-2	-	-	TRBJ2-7	TGTGCCAGCAGCGTTTCCGGGGAACCCTACGAGCAGTACTTC	CASSVSGEPYEQYF
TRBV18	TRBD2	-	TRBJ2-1	TGTGCCAGCTCATGGACTAGCGGGGGGAAAATCTACAATGAGCAGTTCTTC	CASSWTSGGKIYNEQFF
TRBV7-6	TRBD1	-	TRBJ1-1	TGTGCCAGCAGCTTAGCGTTTACAGGGGAAGTCACTGAAGCTTTCTTT	CASSLAFTGEVTEAFF
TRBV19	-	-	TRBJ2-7	TGTGCCAGTAGTACATCCCTTAGCCGGGTTACCGGGCAGTACTTC	CASSTSLSRVTGQYF
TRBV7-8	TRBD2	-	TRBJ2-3	TGTGCCAGCAGCTTCGTAGCGGGGGGTAGAGATACGCAGTATTTT	CASSFVAGGRDTQYF
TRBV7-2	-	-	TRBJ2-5	TGTGCCAGCAGCTCCACAGGCCAAGAGACCCAGTACTTC	CASSSTGQETQYF
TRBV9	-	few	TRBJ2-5	TGTGCCAGCGGCTCCCCACCGTACTTC	CASGSPPYF
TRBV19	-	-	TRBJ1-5	TGTGCCAGTAGTATAAGAGACAGGCTGTATCAGCCCCAGCATTTT	CASSIRDRLYQPQHF
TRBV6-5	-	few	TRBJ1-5	TGTGCCAGCAGTTACTCGGCAGGGGCAGGGCAGCCCCAGCATTTT	CASSYSAGAGQPQHF
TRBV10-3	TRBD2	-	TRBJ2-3	TGTGCCACCGGGACTAGCGGGGGTCGCACAGATACGCAGTATTTT	CATGTSGGRTDTQYF
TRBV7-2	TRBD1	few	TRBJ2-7	TGTGCCAGCAGCCGAGACAGGGGAGTGGAGGAGCAGTACTTC	CASSRDRGVEEQYF
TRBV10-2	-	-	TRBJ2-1	TGCGCCAGCGCACTTAATGAGCAGTTCTTC	CASALNEQFF
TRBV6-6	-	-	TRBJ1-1	TGTGCCAGCAAGGCAGGGGAGACTGAAGCTTTCTTT	CASKAGETEAFF
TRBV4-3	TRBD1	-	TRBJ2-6	TGCGCCAGCAGCCAATGGCGGACAGGGACCTCTGGGGCCAACGTCCTGACTTTC	CASSQWRTGTSGANVLTF
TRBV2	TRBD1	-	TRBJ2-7	TGTGCCAGCAGTGAAGCGTCGGGGACAGGAACCTACGAGCAGTACTTC	CASSEASGTGTYEQYF
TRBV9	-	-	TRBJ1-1	TGTGCCAGCAGCGCCAGACAGGCGAACACTGAAGCTTTCTTT	CASSARQANTEAFF
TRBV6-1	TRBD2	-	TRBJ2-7	TGTGCCAGCAGTGAAGAAGCGGGGGGAAAACCCTACGAGCAGTACTTC	CASSEEAGGKPYEQYF
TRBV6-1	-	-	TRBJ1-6	TGTGCCAGCAGTGGGGCAGCCTATAATTCACCCCTCCACTTT	CASSGAAYNSPLHF
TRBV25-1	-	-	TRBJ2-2	TGTGCCAGCAGTAGCCAGGGGCGGAACACCGGGGAGCTGTTTTTT	CASSSQGRNTGELFF
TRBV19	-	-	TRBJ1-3	TGTGCCAGTATTCCCCCCTATCAATCTGGAAACACCATATATTTT	CASIPPYQSGNTIYF
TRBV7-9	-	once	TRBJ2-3	TGTGCCAGCAGCCGACCCGGGACAGATACGCAGTATTTT	CASSRPGTDTQYF
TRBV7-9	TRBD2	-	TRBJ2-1	TGTGCCAGCAGCTCTCGGACTAGCGGGGGGGCCGTACTGCCGTTCTTC	CASSSRTSGGAVLPFF
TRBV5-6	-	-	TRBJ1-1	TGTGCCAGCAGCTTGGCCTATCTTAGGAACACTGAAGCTTTCTTT	CASSLAYLRNTEAFF
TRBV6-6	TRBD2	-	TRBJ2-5	TGTGCCAGCAGCCTTAGCGGGGGGGATTGGGAGACCCAGTACTTC	CASSLSGGDWETQYF
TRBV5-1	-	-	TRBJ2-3	TGCGCCAGCAGCTCGCCCGGGCGGGGCACAGATACGCAGTATTTT	CASSSPGRGTDTQYF
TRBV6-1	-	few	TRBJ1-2	TGTGCCAGCAGTACCGGGACAATTGATGGCTACACCTTC	CASSTGTIDGYTF
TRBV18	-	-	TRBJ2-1	TGTGCCAGCTCGGGGGGGCTTGCCTACAATGAGCAGTTCTTC	CASSGGLAYNEQFF
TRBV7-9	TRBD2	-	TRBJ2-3	TGTGCCAGCAGTTCCAGACTAGCCCCCACAGATACGCAGTATTTT	CASSSRLAPTDTQYF
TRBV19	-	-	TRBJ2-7	TGTGCCAGTAGTATAAGGAACAGCCGCCAGAACGGGCAGTACTTC	CASSIRNSRQNGQYF
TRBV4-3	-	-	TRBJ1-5	TGCGCCAGCAGCCAAGTCGTCGGTAGCAATCAGCCCCAGCATTTT	CASSQVVGSNQPQHF
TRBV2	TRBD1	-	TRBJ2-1	TGTGCCAGCAGGCGGGACAGGGAGGGGTACAATGAGCAGTTCTTC	CASRRDREGYNEQFF
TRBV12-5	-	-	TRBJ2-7	TGTGCTAGTGCCTCTAACTCCTACGAGCAGTACTTC	CASASNSYEQYF
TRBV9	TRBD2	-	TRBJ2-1	TGTGCCAGCAGCGTAAGGAAGTCGGGGGGGAGGAGCTCCTACAATGAGCAGTTCTTC	CASSVRKSGGRSSYNEQFF
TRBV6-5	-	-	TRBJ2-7	TGTGCCAGCAGGCGGACAGCCGTCTACGAGCAGTACTTC	CASRRTAVYEQYF